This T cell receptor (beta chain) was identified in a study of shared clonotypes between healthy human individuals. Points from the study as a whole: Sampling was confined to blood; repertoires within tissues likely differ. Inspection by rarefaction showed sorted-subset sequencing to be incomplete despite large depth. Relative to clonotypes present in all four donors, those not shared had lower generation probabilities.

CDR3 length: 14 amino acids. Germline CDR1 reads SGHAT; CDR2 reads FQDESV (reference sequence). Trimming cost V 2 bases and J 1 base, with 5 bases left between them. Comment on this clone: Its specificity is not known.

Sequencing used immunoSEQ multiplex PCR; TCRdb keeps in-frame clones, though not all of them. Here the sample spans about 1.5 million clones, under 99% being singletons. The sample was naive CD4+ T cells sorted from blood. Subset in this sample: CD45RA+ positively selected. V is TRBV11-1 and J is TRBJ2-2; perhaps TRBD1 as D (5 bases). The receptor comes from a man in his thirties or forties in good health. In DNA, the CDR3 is TGTGCCAGCAGCTTACAGGGGAACACCGGGGAGCTGTTTTTT. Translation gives CASSLQGNTGELFF. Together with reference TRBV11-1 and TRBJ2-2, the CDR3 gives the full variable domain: EAEVAQSPRYKITEKSQAVAFWCDPISGHATLYWYRQILGQGPELLVQFQDESVVDDSQLPKDRFSAERLKGVDSTLKIQPAELGDSAMYLCASSLQGNTGELFFGEGSRLTVL.